A single sample is the source of the 21 T cell receptor beta chains below, sequenced in a study of shared clonotypes between healthy human individuals. Only in-frame clones appear in the TCRdb table, and some are missing; sequencing was by immunoSEQ multiplex PCR. The table shows around 600,000 clones, with approximately 96% occurring only once. It was CD45RO-negative cells, positively selected for CCR7, that made up naive CD8 cells, with terminally differentiated effector memory CD45RA+ cells excluded. The sequencing sample was made of naive CD8+ T cells sorted from blood. These receptors all come from a woman in her thirties in good health.

This clone appeared a single time. V gene TRBV9 combines with J gene TRBJ2-1, with 7 bases fitting TRBD2. The junction had 3 bases not matched to a gene; V was cut back by 0 bases and J by 3 bases. The CDR3 spans 15 residues. Germline V gives CDR1 SGDLS, CDR2 YYNGEE. The chain's CDR3 is CASSVGTSNYNEQFF. CDR3 bases: TGTGCCAGCAGCGTAGGGACTAGTAACTACAATGAGCAGTTCTTC.

The chain employs TRBV11-2 and TRBJ2-1; the D gene is possibly TRBD2 (5 bases). The length of the CDR3 is 16 residues. Germline V gene sequence: CDR1 SGHAT, CDR2 FQNNGV. V dropped 0 bases and J dropped 7 bases, with 16 bases sitting between them. This CDR3 is CASSLDFTGKRNEQFF. The CDR3 region has the DNA TGTGCCAGCAGCTTAGATTTTACGGGAAAGCGAAATGAGCAGTTCTTC.

DNA of the CDR3: TGTGCCAGCTCACCTGCAGGGGGGCCACCAGATACGCAGTATTTT. Translating gives CASSPAGGPPDTQYF. This chain connects TRBV18 to TRBJ2-3; D may be TRBD1 (7 bases). Germline CDR1 and CDR2: KGHSH and LQKENI. The CDR3 contains 15 residues. Trimming removed 3 bases at V and 4 bases at J, with 14 bases between.

The chain links TRBV28 to TRBJ2-1, with D perhaps matching TRBD1 (5 bases). The CDR3 has 13 amino acids. V was shortened by 6 bases and J by 0 bases, with 6 bases between the two germline ends. CDR1 and CDR2 (germline): MDHEN, SYDVKM. The chain's CDR3 is CASRRGSYNEQFF. DNA for the CDR3: TGTGCCAGCAGAAGGGGCTCCTACAATGAGCAGTTCTTC. The complete variable domain, with remaining parts taken from reference TRBV28 and TRBJ2-1, reads DVKVTQSSRYLVKRTGEKVFLECVQDMDHENMFWYRQDPGLGLRLIYFSYDVKMKEKGDIPEGYSVSREKKERFSLILESASTNQTSMYLCASRRGSYNEQFFGPGTRLTVL.

In nucleotides, the CDR3 is TGCGCCAGCAGCGGACTAGCGGGATACAATGAGCAGTTCTTC. This codes for CASSGLAGYNEQFF. This chain connects TRBV10-2 to TRBJ2-1; 12 bases fit TRBD2. Germline loops: CDR1 WSHSY, CDR2 SAAADI. The trim removed 6 bases at V and 4 bases at J, leaving 1 base unmatched. CDR3 length: 14 amino acids.

This chain connects TRBV28 to TRBJ2-3; 11 nucleotides align to TRBD2. Unmatched junction bases numbered 14, after V lost 5 bases and J lost 1 base. Germline V lookup: CDR1 MDHEN, CDR2 SYDVKM. CDR3 size: 19 residues. This CDR3 is CASSPLLAGEGLGTDTQYF. The CDR3 bases are TGTGCCAGCAGTCCCCTACTAGCGGGAGAGGGGTTGGGCACAGATACGCAGTATTTT. Full variable domain (missing parts from reference TRBV28 and TRBJ2-3): DVKVTQSSRYLVKRTGEKVFLECVQDMDHENMFWYRQDPGLGLRLIYFSYDVKMKEKGDIPEGYSVSREKKERFSLILESASTNQTSMYLCASSPLLAGEGLGTDTQYFGPGTRLTVL.

The chain has TRBV11-2 and TRBJ2-1; D remains ambiguous. Trimming shortened V by 2 bases and J by 1 base, and 0 bases separated the two germline ends. The CDR3 extends over 12 amino acids. The germline V gene has CDR1 SGHAT and CDR2 FQNNGV. In nucleotides, the CDR3 is TGTGCCAGCAGCTTATCCTACAATGAGCAGTTCTTC. The encoded protein is CASSLSYNEQFF.

The chain recombines TRBV19 with TRBJ2-2; D unclear. Per the germline V gene, CDR1 is LNHDA and CDR2 is SQIVND (reference sequence). Trimming removed 6 bases from V and 5 bases from J, with 7 bases in between. CDR3 size: 12 residues. The CDR3 spells CASSFRTGELFF. Written as DNA, the CDR3 is TGTGCCAGTAGCTTCCGAACCGGGGAGCTGTTTTTT.

CDR3 in DNA: TGTGCCAGCAGTTACACTGACAGTAGCGAGCAGTACTTC. It yields the protein CASSYTDSSEQYF. The chain has TRBV6-6 and TRBJ2-7, with D perhaps matching TRBD1 (5 bases). This CDR3 contains 13 residues. Germline CDR1 MNHNY, CDR2 SVGAGI (reference sequence). V shed 2 bases and J shed 6 bases, with 11 bases lying between them.

The chain carries TRBV28 and TRBJ2-1, with 10 bases aligning to TRBD2. Unmatched junction bases numbered 6, after V lost 5 bases and J lost 2 bases. The V gene's germline CDR1 is MDHEN and CDR2 SYDVKM. The CDR3 sequence is 16 residues long. This CDR3 is CASSPLAGVTYNEQFF. The CDR3 region has the DNA TGTGCCAGCAGTCCTCTAGCGGGAGTCACCTACAATGAGCAGTTCTTC.

The chain links TRBV14 to TRBJ1-2; tentatively, D is TRBD1 (5 bases). Trimming cost V 1 base and J 3 bases, with 15 bases left between them. This CDR3 has 16 amino acids. CDR1 and CDR2 (germline): SGHDN, FVKESK. This CDR3 reads CASSQGWGEGDYGYTF. In DNA form, the CDR3 reads TGTGCCAGCAGCCAAGGATGGGGGGAAGGGGACTATGGCTACACCTTC. The full variable domain, rest sourced from reference TRBV14 and TRBJ1-2, is EAGVTQFPSHSVIEKGQTVTLRCDPISGHDNLYWYRRVMGKEIKFLLHFVKESKQDESGMPNNRFLAERTGGTYSTLKVQPAELEDSGVYFCASSQGWGEGDYGYTFGSGTRLTVV.

This sequence joins TRBV6-5 and TRBJ2-7; D is ambiguous. The CDR3 has 13 amino acids. CDR1 is MNHEY and CDR2 is SVGAGI in the germline V gene. V lost 10 bases and J 3 bases, leaving 16 bases between the germline ends. The CDR3 protein is CATLDSSSYEQYF. CDR3 nucleotides: TGTGCCACCTTAGACTCTTCTAGCTACGAGCAGTACTTC.

The chain carries TRBV9 and TRBJ1-3; D is unclear. V was shortened by 0 bases and J by 0 bases, with 7 bases between the two germline ends. From germline, CDR1 is SGDLS and CDR2 YYNGEE. CDR3 length equals 15 residues. CDR3 loop: CASSVEESSGNTIYF. Written as DNA, the CDR3 is TGTGCCAGCAGCGTAGAAGAGAGCTCTGGAAACACCATATATTTT.

Concerning this clone itself: Different DNA sequences within this sample yield the same CDR3. The V and J genes are TRBV7-9 and TRBJ1-1; D gene ambiguous. From germline, CDR1 is SEHNR and CDR2 FQNEAQ (reference sequence). The CDR3 has 12 amino acids. The ends were cut back, 1 base at V and 3 bases at J, with 3 bases in the middle. The DNA of the CDR3 is TGTGCCAGCAGCTTAGGGTACACTGAAGCTTTCTTT. As protein: CASSLGYTEAFF.

This chain links TRBV28 with TRBJ1-1; D unclear. CDR1 and CDR2 (germline): MDHEN, SYDVKM. This CDR3 region has 15 residues. The V end was cut by 6 bases, the J end by 0 bases, with 14 bases between. CDR3 amino acids: CASSKNYVLNTEAFF. CDR3 DNA: TGTGCCAGCAGCAAGAATTATGTACTGAACACTGAAGCTTTCTTT.

This chain connects TRBV6-5 to TRBJ1-4, with D unresolved. The CDR3 spans 15 residues. V was cut by 0 bases and J by 3 bases, with 8 bases left in between. Germline V gene sequence: CDR1 MNHEY, CDR2 SVGAGI. The CDR3 DNA follows: TGTGCCAGCAGTTACTCGGGGAACGCTAATGAAAAACTGTTTTTT. Translated, it gives CASSYSGNANEKLFF.

V usage is TRBV13 and J usage is TRBJ2-5; 8 positions match TRBD2. This CDR3 region has 15 residues. V dropped 0 bases and J dropped 3; count of bases not matched to a gene: 3. Germline V CDR1 and CDR2: PRHDT, FYEKMQ (reference sequence). This chain's CDR3 is CASSLGLAGEETQYF. The CDR3 DNA reads as TGTGCCAGCAGCTTAGGGCTAGCGGGCGAAGAGACCCAGTACTTC.

The chain is built from TRBV19 and TRBJ2-7; TRBD2 might be the D (6 bases). Trimming cost V 5 bases and J 2 bases, with 16 bases left between them. Per germline, CDR1 LNHDA and CDR2 SQIVND (reference sequence). The length of the CDR3 is 15 residues. The CDR3 DNA is TGTGCCAGTAGTGCAAGTAGCGGAAGCGCCTACGAGCAGTACTTC. Its translation is CASSASSGSAYEQYF.

This rearrangement joins TRBV11-2 to TRBJ2-7; 9 nucleotides line up with TRBD2. The CDR3 is 15 amino acids. Germline V gene sequence: CDR1 SGHAT, CDR2 FQNNGV. The V and J ends lost 5 bases and 4 bases, in that order; junction bases with no gene match: 9. The CDR3 coding sequence is TGTGCCAGCAGCGTTACTAGCGGGTCCTGGTACGAGCAGTACTTC. The encoded protein is CASSVTSGSWYEQYF.

The genes are TRBV20-1 and TRBJ2-1; D possibly corresponds to TRBD1 (5 bases). This CDR3 spans 11 amino acids. V lost 6 bases and J 7 bases, leaving 10 bases between the germline ends. Germline CDR1 is DFQATT and CDR2 is SNEGSKA (reference sequence). CDR3 nucleotide sequence: TGCAGTGCGGCAAAGGGGAATGAGCAGTTCTTC. Its protein is CSAAKGNEQFF.

This chain links TRBV27 with TRBJ1-5; D ambiguous. The CDR3 has 15 residues. V was trimmed by 6 bases and J by 2 bases, leaving 14 bases between them. Germline V lookup: CDR1 MNHEY, CDR2 SMNVEV (reference sequence). CDR3 sequence: CASRLTRFGNQPQHF. Here the CDR3 DNA reads TGTGCCAGCAGACTAACGCGTTTCGGCAATCAGCCCCAGCATTTT.